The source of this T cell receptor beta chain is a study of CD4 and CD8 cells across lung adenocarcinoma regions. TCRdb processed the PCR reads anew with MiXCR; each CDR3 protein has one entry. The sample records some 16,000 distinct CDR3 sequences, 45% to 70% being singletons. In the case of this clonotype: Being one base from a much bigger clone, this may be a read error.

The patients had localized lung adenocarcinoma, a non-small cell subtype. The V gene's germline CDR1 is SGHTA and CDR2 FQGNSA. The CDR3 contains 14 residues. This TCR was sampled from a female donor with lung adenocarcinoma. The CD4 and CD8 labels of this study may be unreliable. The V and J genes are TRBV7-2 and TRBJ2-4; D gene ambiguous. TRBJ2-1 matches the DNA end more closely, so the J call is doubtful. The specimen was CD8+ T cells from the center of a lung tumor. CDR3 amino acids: CASSLDTGTYEQFF. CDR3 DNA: TGTGCCAGCAGCTTAGATACCGGAACCTACGAGCAGTTCTTC.